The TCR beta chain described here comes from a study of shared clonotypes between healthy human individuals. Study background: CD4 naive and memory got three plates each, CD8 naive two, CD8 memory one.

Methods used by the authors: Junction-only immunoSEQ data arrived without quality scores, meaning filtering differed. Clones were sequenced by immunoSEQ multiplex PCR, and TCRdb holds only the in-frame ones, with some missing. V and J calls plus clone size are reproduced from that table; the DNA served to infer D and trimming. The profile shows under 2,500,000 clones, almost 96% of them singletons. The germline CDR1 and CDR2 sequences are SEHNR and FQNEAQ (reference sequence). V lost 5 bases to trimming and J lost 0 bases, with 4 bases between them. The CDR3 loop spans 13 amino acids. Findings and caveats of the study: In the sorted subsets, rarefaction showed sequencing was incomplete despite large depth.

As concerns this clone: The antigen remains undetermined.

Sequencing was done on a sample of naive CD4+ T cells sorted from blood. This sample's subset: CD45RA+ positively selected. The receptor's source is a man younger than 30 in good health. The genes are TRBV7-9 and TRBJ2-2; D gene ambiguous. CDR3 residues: CASSRSNTGELFF. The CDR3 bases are TGTGCCAGCAGCCGGTCGAACACCGGGGAGCTGTTTTTT.